Described below is a single T cell receptor (beta chain) sequence and its context. Some clones are missing from TCRdb's copy, which holds only in-frame ones; the method was immunoSEQ multiplex PCR. In the table there are over 200,000 clones, around 86% of which are singletons. The sample originates from a study of blood T cell repertoires in COVID-19. At the level of the study: The cDNA or gDNA used as material had been derived from T cells, B-cell-depleted T cells, or PBMCs.

Sequencing was carried out using peripheral blood. This clonotype was obtained from an elderly man with acute or convalescent COVID-19.

CDR3 sequence (DNA): TGTGCCAGCAGCTTGCGGGGGATGAACACTGAAGCTTTCTTT. Translated, it gives CASSLRGMNTEAFF. This chain links TRBV7-9 with TRBJ1-1, with D possibly TRBD1 on 5 matching bases. V lost 3 bases and J lost 0, with 8 bases in between. The germline CDR1 and CDR2 sequences are SEHNR and FQNEAQ (reference sequence). The CDR3 spans 14 residues.